The 23 T cell receptor beta chains in this list originate from one sample, sequenced in a study of CD8 T cells in ankylosing spondylitis. The study, taken as a whole, reports: Characteristic, it appeared, of ankylosing spondylitis blood was a TCR beta motif of roughly 8 highly homologous variants.

Their antigen targets remain unknown. TCRdb reprocessed the 5' RACE reads via MiXCR and lists one record per CDR3 protein. The sample lists some 800,000 distinct CDR3 sequences, 10% to 15% occurring once. The sample comprised blood, either unsorted or a sorted T cell fraction (not recorded which). The receptors originated from a male donor with ankylosing spondylitis.

The chain links TRBV11-2 to TRBJ2-3, with TRBD1 identical over 10 bases. The CDR3 runs to 18 residues. V dropped 5 bases and J dropped 1; count of bases not matched to a gene: 12. Germline assignment: CDR1 SGHAT and CDR2 FQNNGV. This CDR3 reads CASSTTAGTGVGTDTQYF. As DNA, the CDR3 is TGTGCCAGCAGCACAACCGCCGGGACAGGGGTGGGCACAGATACGCAGTATTTT.

There are many counts of this clonotype. J is TRBJ2-2 and V is TRBV20-1; D may match TRBD1 or TRBD2 (5 bases each). The V and J ends lost 1 base and 7 bases respectively, with 10 bases between them. CDR1 is DFQATT and CDR2 is SNEGSKA in the germline V gene (reference sequence). The CDR3 has 13 amino acids. The CDR3 DNA reads as TGCAGTGCTAGAGTGGGGGTTAACGGGGAGCTGTTTTTT. Its translation: CSARVGVNGELFF.

The V call is TRBV20-1, the J call TRBJ2-7, with D perhaps TRBD1 (6 bases). The CDR3 consists of 14 residues. With 3 bases removed from V and 1 base from J, the gap between germline ends came to 13 bases. CDR1 and CDR2 (germline): DFQATT, SNEGSKA (reference sequence). CDR3 in DNA: TGCAGTGCTAGCAGGGGCCAGGGGTCCTACGAGCAGTACTTC. This codes for CSASRGQGSYEQYF.

J is TRBJ2-1 and V is TRBV28, with D possibly TRBD1 on 6 matching bases. The CDR3 contains 16 residues. Trimming removed 2 bases at V and 8 bases at J, with 19 bases between. Germline lookup yields CDR1 MDHEN and CDR2 SYDVKM. The CDR3 coding sequence is TGTGCCAGCAGTTTACTGGACAGTTTACTGGTACATGAGCAGTTCTTC. This sequence encodes CASSLLDSLLVHEQFF.

The V and J genes are TRBV12-3 or TRBV12-4 and TRBJ2-1; 10 bases agree with TRBD1. The CDR3 consists of 16 residues. The V and J ends lost 6 bases and 8 bases, in that order; junction bases with no gene match: 13. The CDR3 region has the DNA TGTGCCAGCAGCCTAGCCGGGACAGGGGCTGGCGATGAGCAGTTCTTC. It is translated as CASSLAGTGAGDEQFF.

This clonotype was detected ten times or more. The CDR3 loop is CASTGQGTEQYF. The CDR3 bases are TGTGCCAGCACGGGACAGGGGACGGAGCAGTACTTC. The V call is TRBV6-1, the J call TRBJ2-7; 10 bases agree with TRBD1. Per germline, CDR1 MNHNS and CDR2 SASEGT. The CDR3 extends over 12 amino acids. Losses at the gene ends were 7 bases for V and 7 bases for J; bases not matched to a gene: 4.

This sequence joins TRBV29-1 and TRBJ2-5; 8 nucleotides line up with TRBD1. The V gene end was trimmed by 7 bases and the J gene end by 4 bases; junction bases not matched to a gene: 11. This CDR3 spans 14 amino acids. The germline V gene has CDR1 SQVTM and CDR2 ANQGSEA. CDR3 DNA: TGCAGCGCGGATCGACAGGGGTTGGGAGAGACCCAGTACTTC. Translating gives CSADRQGLGETQYF.

In the case of this clonotype: One junction end does not reproduce the germline sequence, and a read error may be involved. The rearrangement joins TRBV18 to TRBJ1-1, with D unclear. The germline CDR1 and CDR2 sequences are KGHSH and LQKENI. The CDR3 length is 15 residues. CDR3 coding DNA: TGTGCCAACTCACCAAACAGTTACATGAACACTGAAGCTTTCTTT. This translates into CANSPNSYMNTEAFF.

This clonotype has only a few counts. The J gene is TRBJ1-2, the V gene TRBV6-5, with D possibly matching TRBD1 (5 bases). Germline-derived CDR1 and CDR2 are MNHEY and SVGAGI. The CDR3 spans 13 residues. Trimming removed 3 bases from V and 2 bases from J, with 7 bases in between. The CDR3 nucleotides read TGTGCCAGCAGTTATCAGGGAAACTATGGCTACACCTTC. As protein: CASSYQGNYGYTF.

The table lists this clonotype with many counts. This rearrangement joins TRBV27 to TRBJ1-1; D ambiguous. Trimming took off 7 bases at V and 3 bases at J, with 18 bases between the two ends. Germline V gives CDR1 MNHEY, CDR2 SMNVEV (reference sequence). This CDR3 comprises 15 residues. CDR3 sequence (DNA): TGTGCCAGCAACAAGAGGTGGGATCGGGACACTGAAGCTTTCTTT. Residues: CASNKRWDRDTEAFF.

The chain combines TRBV7-8 with TRBJ2-7; the D is unclear. Trimming left V 2 bases short and J 2 bases short, with 7 bases between. The CDR3 runs to 13 residues. Germline assignment: CDR1 SGHVS and CDR2 FQNEAQ. The CDR3 sequence is CASSLTAPYEQYF. CDR3 bases: TGTGCCAGCAGCTTAACCGCCCCCTACGAGCAGTACTTC.

The chain carries TRBV18 and TRBJ2-1; D is uncertain. The CDR3 length is 15 residues. Trimming cost V 4 bases and J 6 bases, with 16 bases left between them. Germline CDR1 and CDR2: KGHSH and LQKENI. The CDR3 here is CASSRTRTMANEQFF. The CDR3 coding sequence is TGTGCCAGCTCACGAACGCGGACCATGGCCAATGAGCAGTTCTTC. Combining the CDR3 with reference TRBV18 and TRBJ2-1 gives the whole variable domain NAGVMQNPRHLVRRRGQEARLRCSPMKGHSHVYWYRQLPEEGLKFMVYLQKENIIDESGMPKERFSAEFPKEGPSILRIQQVVRGDSAAYFCASSRTRTMANEQFFGPGTRLTVL.

This clonotype was observed a handful of times. This chain joins TRBV5-1 and TRBJ2-7; the D gene is possibly TRBD2 (6 bases). The CDR3 spans 13 residues. Trimming pared 7 bases from V and 1 base from J, leaving 12 bases between. Germline V gene lookup returns CDR1 SGHRS and CDR2 YFSETQ. The CDR3 sequence is CASGSGDSYEQYF. Here the CDR3 DNA reads TGCGCCAGCGGTAGCGGAGATTCCTACGAGCAGTACTTC.

This clonotype came up a few times. The V and J genes are TRBV20-1 and TRBJ1-2, with a tentative D call TRBD1 (5 bases). The germline V gene has CDR1 DFQATT and CDR2 SNEGSKA (reference sequence). The V end lost 3 bases, the J end lost 6 bases, and 17 bases lay between the germline ends. The CDR3 covers 14 residues. The CDR3 DNA reads TGCAGTGCTAGTCCGGGGGTGGCCCTCGATGGCTACACCTTC. It yields the protein CSASPGVALDGYTF.

This clonotype has a count of ten or more. The gene calls are TRBV27 and TRBJ1-2; the D is unclear. The germline V gene encodes CDR1 MNHEY and CDR2 SMNVEV (reference sequence). The CDR3 spans 15 residues. V was cut by 6 bases and J by 1 base, with 15 bases left in between. CDR3 nucleotide sequence: TGTGCCAGCAGCTCTCTTGGGCCGTTTAACTATGGCTACACCTTC. Translating it yields CASSSLGPFNYGYTF.

There are a few counts of this clonotype. The rearrangement uses TRBV6-2 or TRBV6-3 and TRBJ2-3; tentatively, D is TRBD1 (6 bases). In germline, CDR1 is MNHEY, CDR2 SVGEGT. The CDR3 length is 13 residues. The V end was cut by 6 bases, the J end by 14 bases, with 21 bases between. CDR3 DNA: TGTGCCAGCAGCTATCCCCAGGGGCCCTGGGTGTATTTT. This gives the protein CASSYPQGPWVYF.

The chain recombines TRBV4-1 with TRBJ2-7; TRBD1 agrees at 8 bases. Germline V gene sequence: CDR1 MGHRA, CDR2 YSYEKL. This CDR3 is built from 14 residues. Germline trimming cut 1 base from V and 12 bases from J; bases unmatched to any gene: 11. The CDR3 spells CASSQADGQGRWYF. The DNA for the CDR3 is TGCGCCAGCAGCCAAGCAGACGGACAGGGAAGGTGGTACTTC.

This chain connects TRBV20-1 to TRBJ2-5; D is undetermined. There are 14 residues in the CDR3. The germline CDR1 and CDR2 sequences are DFQATT and SNEGSKA (reference sequence). V was clipped by 0 bases and J by 2 bases, with 10 bases between them. The DNA of the CDR3 is TGCAGTGCTAGAGATGGGCCCAATCAAGAGACCCAGTACTTC. This gives the protein CSARDGPNQETQYF.

At least ten counts were recorded for this clonotype. The rearrangement links TRBV5-1 to TRBJ2-2; D call uncertain. V lost 0 bases and J lost 2, with 5 bases in between. The CDR3 contains 14 residues. In germline, CDR1 is SGHRS, CDR2 YFSETQ. The CDR3 is CASSLALNTGELFF. The CDR3, as DNA: TGCGCCAGCAGCTTGGCACTCAACACCGGGGAGCTGTTTTTT.

J is TRBJ1-1 and V is TRBV20-1; D may be TRBD1 (6 bases). Germline CDR1 and CDR2: DFQATT and SNEGSKA (reference sequence). This CDR3 has 17 residues. The V gene lost 1 base and the J gene lost 0 bases, with 18 bases spanning the gap. CDR3 sequence (DNA): TGCAGTGCTAGAGGATCACAGGGTTCCAACATGAACACTGAAGCTTTCTTT. Amino acid sequence: CSARGSQGSNMNTEAFF.

The sample holds a few counts of this clonotype. The chain joins TRBV28 to TRBJ1-6; D is perhaps TRBD1 (5 bases). From germline, CDR1 is MDHEN and CDR2 SYDVKM. V dropped 6 bases and J dropped 10 bases, with 10 bases sitting between them. The CDR3 has 12 residues. CDR3 loop: CASSGGMSPLHF. CDR3 coding DNA: TGTGCCAGCAGCGGGGGGATGTCACCCCTCCACTTT.

This clonotype turned up a few times. The rearrangement links TRBV4-2 to TRBJ2-3; 7 bases are a match to TRBD2. The CDR3 runs to 11 residues. Germline V lookup: CDR1 LGHNA, CDR2 YNFKEQ. Trimming removed 4 bases from V and 14 bases from J; junction bases left unmatched: 6. CDR3 DNA sequence: TGTGCCAGCAGCCTGGCGGGAGATAGGTATTTT. Amino acids: CASSLAGDRYF.

The genes are TRBV5-1 and TRBJ2-7; 7 bases map to TRBD1. There are 15 residues in the CDR3. Germline CDR1 SGHRS, CDR2 YFSETQ. J gave up 1 base and V 0 bases, and 4 bases lay outside the gene matches. For the CDR3, the DNA is TGCGCCAGCAGCTTGGCCGGGACAGAATCCTACGAGCAGTACTTC. Amino acids: CASSLAGTESYEQYF. Full variable domain (outside the CDR3, taken from reference TRBV5-1 and TRBJ2-7): KAGVTQTPRYLIKTRGQQVTLSCSPISGHRSVSWYQQTPGQGLQFLFEYFSETQRNKGNFPGRFSGRQFSNSRSEMNVSTLELGDSALYLCASSLAGTESYEQYFGPGTRLTVT.